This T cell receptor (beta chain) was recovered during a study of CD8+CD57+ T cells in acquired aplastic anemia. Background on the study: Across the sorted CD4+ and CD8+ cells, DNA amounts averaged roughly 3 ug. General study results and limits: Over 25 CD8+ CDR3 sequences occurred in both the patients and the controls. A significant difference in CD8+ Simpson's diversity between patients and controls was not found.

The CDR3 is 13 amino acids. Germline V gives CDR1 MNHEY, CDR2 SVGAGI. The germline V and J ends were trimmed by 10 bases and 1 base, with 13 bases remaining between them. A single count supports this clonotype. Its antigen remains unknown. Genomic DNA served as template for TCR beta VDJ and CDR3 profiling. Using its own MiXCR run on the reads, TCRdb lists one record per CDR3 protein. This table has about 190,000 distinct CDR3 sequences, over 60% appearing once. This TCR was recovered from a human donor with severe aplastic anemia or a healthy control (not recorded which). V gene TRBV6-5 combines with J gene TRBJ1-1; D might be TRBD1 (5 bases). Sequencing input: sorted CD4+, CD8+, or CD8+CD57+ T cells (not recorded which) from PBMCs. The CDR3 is CAILRTPNTEAFF. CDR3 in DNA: TGTGCCATTCTACGGACACCGAACACTGAAGCTTTCTTT.